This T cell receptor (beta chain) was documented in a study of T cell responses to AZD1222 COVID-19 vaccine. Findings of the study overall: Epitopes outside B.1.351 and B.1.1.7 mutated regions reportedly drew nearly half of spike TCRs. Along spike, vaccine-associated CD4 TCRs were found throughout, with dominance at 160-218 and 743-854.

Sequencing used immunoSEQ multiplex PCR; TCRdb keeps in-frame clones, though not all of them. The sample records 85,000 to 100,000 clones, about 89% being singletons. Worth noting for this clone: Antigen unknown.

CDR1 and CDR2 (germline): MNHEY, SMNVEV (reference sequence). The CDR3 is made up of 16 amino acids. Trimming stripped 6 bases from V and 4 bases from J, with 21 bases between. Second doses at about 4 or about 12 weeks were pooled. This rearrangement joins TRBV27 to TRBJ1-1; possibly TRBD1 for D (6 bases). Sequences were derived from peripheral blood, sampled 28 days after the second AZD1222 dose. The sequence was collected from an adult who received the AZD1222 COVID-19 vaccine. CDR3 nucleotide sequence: TGTGCCAGCAGCCGGCGGGGGGCCTCCCGGGGCACTGAAGCTTTCTTT. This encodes CASSRRGASRGTEAFF.